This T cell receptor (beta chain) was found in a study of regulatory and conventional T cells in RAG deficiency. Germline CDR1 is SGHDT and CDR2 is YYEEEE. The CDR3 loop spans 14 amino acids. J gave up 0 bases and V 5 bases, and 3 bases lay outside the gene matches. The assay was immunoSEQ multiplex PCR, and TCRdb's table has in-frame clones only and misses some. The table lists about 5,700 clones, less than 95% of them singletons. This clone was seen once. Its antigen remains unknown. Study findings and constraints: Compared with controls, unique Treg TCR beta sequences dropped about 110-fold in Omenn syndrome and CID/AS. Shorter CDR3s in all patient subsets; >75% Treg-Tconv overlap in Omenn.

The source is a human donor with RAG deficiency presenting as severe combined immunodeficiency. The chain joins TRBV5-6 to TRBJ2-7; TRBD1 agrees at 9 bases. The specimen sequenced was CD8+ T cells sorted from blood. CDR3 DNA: TGTGCCAGCAGTTCGACAGGGGGCTCCTACGAGCAGTACTTC. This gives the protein CASSSTGGSYEQYF.